The 8 T cell receptor beta chains presented below share a single source sample, sequenced in a study of shared clonotypes between healthy human individuals. The protocol was immunoSEQ multiplex PCR, while the TCRdb copy is restricted to in-frame clones and leaves out a portion. The data show about 2.4 million clones, with 90% to 95% seen just once and about 0.39% held by the top ten. Source material: naive CD4+ T cells from PBMCs. Described subset: CD45RA+ positively selected. These receptors were taken from a young man in good health. Some clones in this sample may be carry-over from other donors' samples.

This chain links TRBV12-2 with TRBJ2-3; the table gives TRBD1 as D, unverified against the DNA. TRBV12-2 is designated a pseudogene. This CDR3 has 20 amino acids. The CDR3, as DNA: TGTGCAAGTCGCTTAGCGGGGGCTTGCAAACCCCAACGATACACAGATACGCAGTATTTT. Translating gives CASRLAGACKPQRYTDTQYF.

The chain has TRBV7-3 and TRBJ2-1; a possible D gene is TRBD1 (6 bases). The CDR3 loop spans 14 amino acids. The V end lost 3 bases, the J end lost 4 bases, and 10 bases lay between the germline ends. Germline CDR1 is SGHTA and CDR2 is FQGTGA. Here the CDR3 DNA reads TGTGCCAGCAGCTTTAACGGACAGTACAATGAGCAGTTCTTC. It yields the protein CASSFNGQYNEQFF.

As to this clone: Other DNA sequences in this sample translate to the same CDR3. V usage is TRBV6-5 and J usage is TRBJ1-5, with D tentatively TRBD1 (6 bases). Per germline, CDR1 MNHEY and CDR2 SVGAGI. Deletions cut 0 bases from V and 3 bases from J, with 9 bases between. The CDR3 spans 15 residues. The CDR3 DNA reads TGTGCCAGCAGTTACTCGGGGGCCTCCAATCAGCCCCAGCATTTT. Translation: CASSYSGASNQPQHF.

V is TRBV28 and J is TRBJ1-1; D not certain. CDR3 length equals 14 residues. V lost 6 bases to trimming and J lost 5 bases, with 16 bases between them. Per the germline V gene, CDR1 is MDHEN and CDR2 is SYDVKM. DNA for the CDR3: TGTGCCAGCAGCCTCCTCGGCGGAGGGACTGAAGCTTTCTTT. It is translated as CASSLLGGGTEAFF.

This clone was observed a single time. The V gene is TRBV6-5, the J gene TRBJ2-2; D gene uncertain. The CDR3 is 14 residues long. The V end lost 3 bases, the J end lost 5 bases, and 10 bases lay between the germline ends. Germline loops: CDR1 MNHEY, CDR2 SVGAGI. CDR3 DNA: TGTGCCAGCAGTTATGCTTACTGGACCGGGGAGCTGTTTTTT. This encodes CASSYAYWTGELFF.

The chain's CDR3 is CASRRGSGGMNTEAFF. The CDR3 bases are TGTGCCAGCAGACGGGGCTCTGGGGGGATGAACACTGAAGCTTTCTTT. The chain uses TRBV5-4 and TRBJ1-1; possible D gene TRBD1, 5 bases. Trimming stripped 5 bases from V and 0 bases from J, with 17 bases between. Germline V CDR1 and CDR2: SGHNT, YYREEE (reference sequence). The CDR3 is 16 residues long.

This clone was seen only a few times. The same CDR3 arises from other DNA sequences in this sample as well. This rearrangement joins TRBV28 to TRBJ1-1; D is unresolved. CDR1 MDHEN and CDR2 SYDVKM come from the germline V gene. Trimming took 5 bases from V and 5 from J, leaving 9 bases between them. This CDR3 has 12 amino acids. Here the CDR3 reads CASSLGVTEAFF. The CDR3 DNA is TGTGCCAGCAGTCTTGGGGTGACTGAAGCTTTCTTT.

This chain connects TRBV23-1 to TRBJ2-3; 7 bases are a match to TRBD1. TRBV23-1 is treated as an ORF (open reading frame) with a function not yet certain. The trim removed 5 bases at V and 10 bases at J, leaving 12 bases unmatched. This CDR3 comprises 14 residues. The CDR3 DNA follows: TGCGCCAGCAGTATCCCTGACAGGGCCCCGGCGCAGTATTTT. Its translation is CASSIPDRAPAQYF.